Each of the 21 T cell receptor beta chains below was sequenced from the same sample in a study of blood T cell repertoires in COVID-19. Produced via immunoSEQ multiplex PCR; TCRdb's table is partial and in-frame only. This table has 450,000 or so clones, 90% appearing once. The specimen sequenced was PBMCs or T cells enriched from blood (not recorded which). The receptors shown here come from a man aged 18 to 29 who had recovered from COVID-19.

The chain combines TRBV19 with TRBJ2-7; maybe TRBD2 (5 bases). V was cut by 3 bases and J by 1 base, with 13 bases left in between. Germline V gene data show CDR1 as LNHDA and CDR2 as SQIVND (reference sequence). The CDR3 runs to 15 residues. CDR3 sequence: CASSIAGGISYEQYF. DNA for the CDR3: TGTGCCAGTAGTATCGCGGGCGGAATATCCTACGAGCAGTACTTC. The variable domain in full, completed from reference TRBV19 and TRBJ2-7, reads DGGITQSPKYLFRKEGQNVTLSCEQNLNHDAMYWYRQDPGQGLRLIYYSQIVNDFQKGDIAEGYSVSREKKESFPLTVTSAQKNPTAFYLCASSIAGGISYEQYFGPGTRLTVT.

Only one count was recorded for this clone. The chain employs TRBV5-4 and TRBJ1-6; D gene uncertain. CDR1 and CDR2 (germline): SGHNT, YYREEE (reference sequence). The CDR3 is made up of 12 amino acids. Trimming left V 1 base short and J 8 bases short, with 4 bases between. Written as DNA, the CDR3 is TGTGCCAGCAGCTTGCTCGATTCACCCCTCCACTTT. Amino acid sequence: CASSLLDSPLHF.

The V call is TRBV5-4, the J call TRBJ1-5; 8 bases map to TRBD1. The V gene's germline CDR1 is SGHNT and CDR2 YYREEE (reference sequence). The CDR3 runs 14 residues. Trimming took 4 bases from V and 9 from J; bases not matched to a gene: 9. CDR3 residues: CASSPDRGLGPQHF. The DNA of the CDR3 is TGTGCCAGCAGCCCCGACAGGGGTCTAGGGCCCCAGCATTTT.

The chain combines TRBV5-1 with TRBJ1-2, with 7 bases aligning to TRBD1. J was trimmed by 4 bases and V by 4 bases; bases with no gene match: 7. The CDR3 is 14 residues long. Per the germline V gene, CDR1 is SGHRS and CDR2 is YFSETQ. CDR3 nucleotides: TGCGCCAGCAGCCCCACCGACAGGGTCTATGGCTACACCTTC. It is translated as CASSPTDRVYGYTF. Looking up the rest from reference TRBV5-1 and TRBJ1-2 gives the full variable domain: KAGVTQTPRYLIKTRGQQVTLSCSPISGHRSVSWYQQTPGQGLQFLFEYFSETQRNKGNFPGRFSGRQFSNSRSEMNVSTLELGDSALYLCASSPTDRVYGYTFGSGTRLTVV.

The rearrangement uses TRBV7-3 and TRBJ2-1; a possible D gene is TRBD2 (6 bases). The V gene lost 0 bases and the J gene lost 13 bases, with 13 bases spanning the gap. CDR3 length equals 13 residues. CDR1 SGHTA and CDR2 FQGTGA come from the germline V gene. The CDR3 reads CASSLTPTSQQFF. Written as DNA, the CDR3 is TGTGCCAGCAGCTTAACCCCTACTAGCCAACAGTTCTTC.

In this sample, this clone turned up a few times. J is TRBJ1-1 and V is TRBV29-1; 7 bases align to TRBD1. V shed 6 bases, J shed 6 bases, and the junction held 1 base outside the gene matches. Germline CDR1 SQVTM, CDR2 ANQGSEA. The CDR3 covers 10 residues. The CDR3 sequence is CSVGTAEAFF. The CDR3 DNA reads as TGCAGCGTAGGGACAGCTGAAGCTTTCTTT.

The gene calls are TRBV13 and TRBJ1-2, with D perhaps matching TRBD1 (6 bases). V lost 2 bases to trimming and J lost 6 bases, with 16 bases between them. Germline values: CDR1 PRHDT, CDR2 FYEKMQ (reference sequence). The CDR3 runs 15 residues. The CDR3 reads CASSLLYGGQDGYTF. Here the CDR3 DNA reads TGTGCCAGCAGCTTACTCTATGGGGGCCAAGATGGCTACACCTTC.

The chain employs TRBV28 and TRBJ2-7, with 10 bases lining up with TRBD2. The CDR3 loop spans 17 amino acids. The germline V gene has CDR1 MDHEN and CDR2 SYDVKM. V shed 1 base, J shed 2 bases, and the junction held 8 bases outside the gene matches. CDR3 region: CASSLYLSGGTTYEQYF. DNA of the CDR3: TGTGCCAGCAGTTTATATCTTAGCGGGGGGACGACCTACGAGCAGTACTTC.

The chain has TRBV3-1 (or the pseudogene TRBV3-2) and TRBJ1-4, with D maybe TRBD1 (5 bases). Germline CDR1 and CDR2: LGHDT and YNNKEL (reference sequence). This CDR3 comprises 15 residues. V was shortened by 6 bases and J by 8 bases, with 19 bases between the two germline ends. The CDR3 loop reads CASRGSRVGREKLFF. In DNA, the CDR3 is TGTGCCAGCAGGGGTTCCAGGGTAGGAAGGGAAAAACTGTTTTTT.

The V call is TRBV6-1, the J call TRBJ2-7, with 10 nucleotides matching TRBD2. V dropped 4 bases and J dropped 2; count of bases not matched to a gene: 8. The CDR3 covers 16 residues. CDR1 MNHNS and CDR2 SASEGT come from the germline V gene. The chain's CDR3 is CASSGVTSGRPYEQYF. The CDR3 DNA reads as TGTGCCAGCAGTGGGGTGACTAGCGGGCGTCCCTACGAGCAGTACTTC.

V and J are TRBV24-1 and TRBJ2-3; possibly TRBD2 for D (5 bases). Trimming cost V 4 bases and J 1 base, with 17 bases left between them. This CDR3 region has 17 residues. Germline values: CDR1 KGHDR, CDR2 SFDVKD. Here the CDR3 DNA reads TGTGCCACCAGTGACCAGATCAGAGGGTGGGGCACAGATACGCAGTATTTT. Translating gives CATSDQIRGWGTDTQYF.

The V and J genes are TRBV5-4 and TRBJ1-2; D is perhaps TRBD1 (5 bases). CDR1 SGHNT and CDR2 YYREEE come from the germline V gene (reference sequence). This CDR3 region has 16 residues. Deletions cut 0 bases from V and 1 base from J, with 13 bases between. DNA for the CDR3: TGTGCCAGCAGCTTGGGTGCAGGGAACCTTAACTATGGCTACACCTTC. Its translation: CASSLGAGNLNYGYTF. The full variable domain, its missing parts supplied by reference TRBV5-4 and TRBJ1-2, is ETGVTQSPTHLIKTRGQQVTLRCSSQSGHNTVSWYQQALGQGPQFIFQYYREEENGRGNFPPRFSGLQFPNYSSELNVNALELDDSALYLCASSLGAGNLNYGYTFGSGTRLTVV.

V gene TRBV5-6 combines with J gene TRBJ1-1; TRBD1 matches at 8 bases. CDR3 length: 15 residues. V was pared by 4 bases and J by 4 bases, with 9 bases of the junction left unmatched. Germline loops: CDR1 SGHDT, CDR2 YYEEEE. DNA for the CDR3: TGTGCCAGCAGCCTACCGCAGGGGGCTGGCACTGAAGCTTTCTTT. The encoded protein is CASSLPQGAGTEAFF.

The V gene is TRBV24-1, the J gene TRBJ2-1; the match to TRBD2 covers 8 bases. The germline gives CDR1 KGHDR, CDR2 SFDVKD. Trimming cost V 2 bases and J 8 bases; bases outside gene matches: 10. This CDR3 is built from 16 residues. The CDR3 coding sequence is TGTGCCACCAGTGATTACGACGGGAGGGCCTTCGATGAGCAGTTCTTC. This translates into CATSDYDGRAFDEQFF.

This chain uses TRBV19 with TRBJ1-5; TRBD1 matches 8 bases. V gave up 0 bases and J gave up 6 bases; unmatched junction bases: 13. Germline V gene lookup returns CDR1 LNHDA and CDR2 SQIVND (reference sequence). The CDR3 runs 18 residues. The CDR3 loop is CASSIESRGLVGAQPQHF. The CDR3 DNA sequence: TGTGCCAGTAGTATAGAAAGCAGGGGGCTAGTAGGGGCTCAGCCCCAGCATTTT.

The chain employs TRBV2 and TRBJ2-7; D might be TRBD2 (6 bases). Trimming shortened V by 8 bases and J by 4 bases, and 15 bases separated the two germline ends. This CDR3 region has 13 residues. Germline lookup yields CDR1 SNHLY and CDR2 FYNNEI. The CDR3 loop reads CASLQGGEYEQYF. CDR3 coding DNA: TGTGCCAGCCTACAAGGAGGGGAGTACGAGCAGTACTTC. The entire variable domain, with the rest obtained from reference TRBV2 and TRBJ2-7, is as follows: EPEVTQTPSHQVTQMGQEVILRCVPISNHLYFYWYRQILGQKVEFLVSFYNNEISEKSEIFDDQFSVERPDGSNFTLKIRSTKLEDSAMYFCASLQGGEYEQYFGPGTRLTVT.

The CDR3 here is CASSPRGAQNQPQHF. CDR3 nucleotides: TGTGCCAGCAGCCCCCGGGGGGCGCAAAATCAGCCCCAGCATTTT. The V gene is TRBV7-9, the J gene TRBJ1-5; possibly TRBD1 for D (6 bases). Trimming took off 5 bases at V and 4 bases at J, with 15 bases between the two ends. This CDR3 is 15 amino acids long. Germline-derived CDR1 and CDR2 are SEHNR and FQNEAQ (reference sequence).

The rearrangement joins TRBV29-1 to TRBJ1-6; D gene ambiguous. CDR3 length: 11 residues. Germline V CDR1 and CDR2: SQVTM, ANQGSEA. V shed 4 bases and J shed 7 bases, with 5 bases lying between them. CDR3 sequence reads: CSVAGNSPLHF. The CDR3 DNA reads TGCAGCGTTGCCGGGAATTCACCCCTCCACTTT. The full variable domain, rest sourced from reference TRBV29-1 and TRBJ1-6, is SAVISQKPSRDICQRGTSLTIQCQVDSQVTMMFWYRQQPGQSLTLIATANQGSEATYESGFVIDKFPISRPNLTFSTLTVSNMSPEDSSIYLCSVAGNSPLHFGNGTRLTVT.

The chain carries TRBV5-1 and TRBJ2-5, with TRBD1 matching over 7 bases. Germline-derived CDR1 and CDR2 are SGHRS and YFSETQ. V lost 2 bases and J lost 5; bases outside the gene matches: 6. The CDR3 runs to 14 residues. CDR3 loop: CASSLQGFGETQYF. The CDR3 DNA is TGCGCCAGCAGCTTACAGGGGTTTGGGGAGACCCAGTACTTC.

The chain links TRBV7-3 to TRBJ2-1, with D perhaps TRBD1 (5 bases). Looked up from germline, CDR1 is SGHTA and CDR2 is FQGTGA. V lost 2 bases and J lost 10, with 12 bases in between. The CDR3 is 13 amino acids. The CDR3, as DNA: TGTGCCAGCAGCTTACAGGGTTCGTACGAGCAGTTCTTC. Encoded protein: CASSLQGSYEQFF. Full variable domain (missing parts from reference TRBV7-3 and TRBJ2-1): GAGVSQTPSNKVTEKGKYVELRCDPISGHTALYWYRQSLGQGPEFLIYFQGTGAADDSGLPNDRFFAVRPEGSVSTLKIQRTERGDSAVYLCASSLQGSYEQFFGPGTRLTVL.

This chain joins TRBV2 and TRBJ1-6; possible D gene TRBD1, 5 bases. The germline gives CDR1 SNHLY, CDR2 FYNNEI. This CDR3 spans 16 amino acids. V lost 5 bases and J lost 0, with 11 bases in between. CDR3 in amino acids: CASSQDTISYNSPLHF. The CDR3 DNA reads as TGTGCCAGCAGTCAGGACACCATCTCCTATAATTCACCCCTCCACTTT.